These 4 T cell receptor beta chains were sequenced from one sample in a study of Ad26.COV2.S vaccination and SARS-CoV-2 variants. Specified treatment: some 20 received Ad26.COV2.S at low or high dose, single or two shots; 5 received placebo; per-sample allocation not given. Sampling happened 63 days after the first vaccine or placebo injection. Profiling relied on immunoSEQ multiplex PCR, and the TCRdb table lists in-frame clones only, not all of them. The data show more than 300,000 clones, more than 85% seen once. This material consisted of peripheral blood, taken in a trial of Ad26.COV2.S vaccine versus placebo. The receptor set was obtained from a person between 18 and 65 years old who received the Ad26.COV2.S COVID-19 vaccine or a placebo.

The chain uses TRBV4-3 and TRBJ1-6; no firm D call. CDR3 length: 15 residues. Germline CDR1 reads LGHNA; CDR2 reads YSLEER. Trimming stripped 0 bases from V and 7 bases from J, with 10 bases between. The CDR3 coding sequence is TGCGCCAGCAGCCAAGATGCGGTCAAAAATTCACCCCTCCACTTT. Translating it yields CASSQDAVKNSPLHF.

The V and J genes are TRBV25-1 and TRBJ2-3; D ambiguous. This CDR3 has 11 residues. Germline-derived CDR1 and CDR2 are MGHDK and SYGVNS. Trimming took off 4 bases at V and 2 bases at J, with 1 base between the two ends. CDR3 sequence reads: CASSATDTQYF. In DNA form, the CDR3 reads TGTGCCAGCAGTGCCACAGATACGCAGTATTTT.

CDR3 region: CASSQGQDAYEQYF. For the CDR3, the DNA is TGTGCCAGCAGCCAAGGTCAAGATGCCTACGAGCAGTACTTC. This rearrangement joins TRBV3-1 (or the pseudogene TRBV3-2) to TRBJ2-7; D not resolved. Trimming pared 1 base from V and 2 bases from J, leaving 9 bases between. Looked up from germline, CDR1 is LGHDT and CDR2 is YNNKEL (reference sequence). CDR3 length: 14 amino acids.

This clone was seen a single time. The V gene is TRBV6-1, the J gene TRBJ1-2, with D unclear. Trimming stripped 1 base from V and 3 bases from J, with 9 bases between. From germline, CDR1 is MNHNS and CDR2 SASEGT. CDR3 length equals 14 residues. For the CDR3, the DNA is TGTGCCAGCAGTGAAGTTATGGACGACTATGGCTACACCTTC. Protein: CASSEVMDDYGYTF.